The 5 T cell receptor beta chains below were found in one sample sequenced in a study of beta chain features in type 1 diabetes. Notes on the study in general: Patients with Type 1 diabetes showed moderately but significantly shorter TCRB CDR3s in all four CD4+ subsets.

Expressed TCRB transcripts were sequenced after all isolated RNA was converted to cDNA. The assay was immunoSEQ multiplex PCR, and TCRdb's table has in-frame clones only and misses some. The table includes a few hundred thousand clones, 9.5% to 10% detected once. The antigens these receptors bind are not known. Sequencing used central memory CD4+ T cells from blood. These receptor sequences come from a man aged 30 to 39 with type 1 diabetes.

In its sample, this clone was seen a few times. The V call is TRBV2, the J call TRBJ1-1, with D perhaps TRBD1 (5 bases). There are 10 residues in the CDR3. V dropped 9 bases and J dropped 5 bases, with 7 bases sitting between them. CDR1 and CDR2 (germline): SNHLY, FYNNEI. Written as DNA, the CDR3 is TGTGCCAGTGGGGGGACTGAAGCTTTCTTT. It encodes CASGGTEAFF.

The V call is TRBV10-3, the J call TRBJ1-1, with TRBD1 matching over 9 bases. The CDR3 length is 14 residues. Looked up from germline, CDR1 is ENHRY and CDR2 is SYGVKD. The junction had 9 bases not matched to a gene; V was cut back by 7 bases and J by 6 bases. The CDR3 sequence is CAITGQGTFAEAFF. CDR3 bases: TGTGCCATCACCGGACAGGGGACGTTCGCTGAAGCTTTCTTT.

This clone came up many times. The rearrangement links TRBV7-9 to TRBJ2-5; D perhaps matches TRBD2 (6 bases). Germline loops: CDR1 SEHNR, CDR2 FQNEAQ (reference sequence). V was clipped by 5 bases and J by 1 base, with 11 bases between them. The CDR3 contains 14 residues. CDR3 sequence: CASSPTGLQETQYF. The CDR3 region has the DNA TGTGCCAGCAGCCCTACGGGACTCCAAGAGACCCAGTACTTC.

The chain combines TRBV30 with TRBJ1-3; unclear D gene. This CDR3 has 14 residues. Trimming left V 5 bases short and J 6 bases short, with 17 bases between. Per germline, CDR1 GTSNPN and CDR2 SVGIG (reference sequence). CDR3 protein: CAWGSVARLNTIYF. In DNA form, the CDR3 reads TGTGCCTGGGGGTCGGTGGCACGATTAAACACCATATATTTT.

The CDR3 DNA reads as TGTGCCACCAGCAGAGAGGGGGGCCGGAATCAGCCCCAGCATTTT. This gives the protein CATSREGGRNQPQHF. This chain uses TRBV15 with TRBJ1-5, with D possibly being TRBD1 (6 bases). This CDR3 comprises 15 residues. Per the germline V gene, CDR1 is LNHNV and CDR2 is YYDKDF (reference sequence). V lost 0 bases and J lost 4, with 10 bases in between. The variable domain in full, completed from reference TRBV15 and TRBJ1-5, reads DAMVIQNPRYQVTQFGKPVTLSCSQTLNHNVMYWYQQKSSQAPKLLFHYYDKDFNNEADTPDNFQSRRPNTSFCFLDIRSPGLGDTAMYLCATSREGGRNQPQHFGDGTRLSIL.